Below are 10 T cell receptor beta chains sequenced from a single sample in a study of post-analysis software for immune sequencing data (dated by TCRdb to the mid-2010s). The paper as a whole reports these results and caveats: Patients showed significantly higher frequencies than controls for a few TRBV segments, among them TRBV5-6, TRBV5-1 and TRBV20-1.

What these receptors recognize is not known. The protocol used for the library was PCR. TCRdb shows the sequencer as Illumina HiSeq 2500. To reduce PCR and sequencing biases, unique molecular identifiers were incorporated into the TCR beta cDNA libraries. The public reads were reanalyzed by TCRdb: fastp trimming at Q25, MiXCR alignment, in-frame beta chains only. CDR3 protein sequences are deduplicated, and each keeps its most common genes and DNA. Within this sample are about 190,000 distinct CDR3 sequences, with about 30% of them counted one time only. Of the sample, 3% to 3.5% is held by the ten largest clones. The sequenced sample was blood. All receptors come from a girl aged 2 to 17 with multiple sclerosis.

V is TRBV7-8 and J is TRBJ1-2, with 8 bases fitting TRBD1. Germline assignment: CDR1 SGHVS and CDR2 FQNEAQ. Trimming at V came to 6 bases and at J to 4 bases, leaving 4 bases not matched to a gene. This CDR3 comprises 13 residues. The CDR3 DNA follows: TGTGCCAGCAGTCCAGGGGGCAGCTATGGCTACACCTTC. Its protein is CASSPGGSYGYTF. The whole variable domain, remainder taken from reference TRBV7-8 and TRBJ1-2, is GAGVSQSPRYKVAKRGQDVALRCDPISGHVSLFWYQQALGQGPEFLTYFQNEAQLDKSGLPSDRFFAERPEGSVSTLKIQRTQQEDSAVYLCASSPGGSYGYTFGSGTRLTVV.

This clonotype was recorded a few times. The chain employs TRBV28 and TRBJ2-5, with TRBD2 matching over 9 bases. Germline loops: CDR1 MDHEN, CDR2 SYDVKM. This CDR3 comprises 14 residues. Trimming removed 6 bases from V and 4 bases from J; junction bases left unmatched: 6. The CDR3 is CASRGGRATETQYF. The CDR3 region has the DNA TGTGCCAGCAGGGGCGGGAGGGCCACAGAGACCCAGTACTTC.

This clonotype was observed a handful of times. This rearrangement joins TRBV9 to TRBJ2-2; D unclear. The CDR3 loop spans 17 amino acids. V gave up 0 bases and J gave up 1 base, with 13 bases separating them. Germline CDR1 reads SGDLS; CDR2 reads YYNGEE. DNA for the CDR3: TGTGCCAGCAGCGTAGTCTCGAGGACCGAGAACACCGGGGAGCTGTTTTTT. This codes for CASSVVSRTENTGELFF.

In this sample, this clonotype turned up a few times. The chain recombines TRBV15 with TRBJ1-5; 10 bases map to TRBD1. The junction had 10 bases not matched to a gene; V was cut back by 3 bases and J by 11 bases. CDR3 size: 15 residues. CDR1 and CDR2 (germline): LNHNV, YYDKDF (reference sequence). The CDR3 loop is CATSSPRDRGIAQHF. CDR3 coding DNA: TGTGCCACCAGCAGTCCCCGGGACAGGGGTATCGCCCAGCATTTT. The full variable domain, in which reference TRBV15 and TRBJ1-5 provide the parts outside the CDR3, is DAMVIQNPRYQVTQFGKPVTLSCSQTLNHNVMYWYQQKSSQAPKLLFHYYDKDFNNEADTPDNFQSRRPNTSFCFLDIRSPGLGDTAMYLCATSSPRDRGIAQHFGDGTRLSIL.

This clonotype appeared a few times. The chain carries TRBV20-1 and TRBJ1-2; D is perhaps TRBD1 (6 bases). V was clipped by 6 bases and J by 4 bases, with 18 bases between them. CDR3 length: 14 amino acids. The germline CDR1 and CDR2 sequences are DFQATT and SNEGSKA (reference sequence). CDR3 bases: TGCAGTGCCCCCACGGTGGGGGGCGGCTATGGCTACACCTTC. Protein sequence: CSAPTVGGGYGYTF.

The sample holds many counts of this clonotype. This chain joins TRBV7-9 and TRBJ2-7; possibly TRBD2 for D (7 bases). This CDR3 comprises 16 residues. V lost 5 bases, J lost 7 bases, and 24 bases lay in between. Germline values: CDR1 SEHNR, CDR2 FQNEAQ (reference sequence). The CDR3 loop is CASSQLNWRGRREQYF. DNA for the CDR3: TGTGCCAGCAGCCAGCTAAATTGGCGGGGGCGTAGAGAGCAGTACTTC.

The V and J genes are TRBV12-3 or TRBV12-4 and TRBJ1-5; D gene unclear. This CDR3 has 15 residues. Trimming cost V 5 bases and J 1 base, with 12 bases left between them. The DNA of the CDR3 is TGTGCCAGCAGTGACGGGTCGGGAAGCAATCAGCCCCAGCATTTT. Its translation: CASSDGSGSNQPQHF.

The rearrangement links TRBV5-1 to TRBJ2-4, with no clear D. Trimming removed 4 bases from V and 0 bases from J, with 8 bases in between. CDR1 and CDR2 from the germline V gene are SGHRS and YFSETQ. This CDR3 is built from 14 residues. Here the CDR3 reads CASSGTVAKNIQYF. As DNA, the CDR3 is TGCGCCAGCAGCGGAACGGTAGCCAAAAACATTCAGTACTTC.

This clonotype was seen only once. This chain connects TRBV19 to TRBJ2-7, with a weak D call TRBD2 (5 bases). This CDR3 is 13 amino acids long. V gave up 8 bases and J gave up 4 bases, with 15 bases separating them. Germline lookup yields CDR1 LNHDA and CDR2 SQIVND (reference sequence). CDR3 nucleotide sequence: TGTGCCAGTGCTGGCGGTCCGGGATACGAGCAGTACTTC. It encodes CASAGGPGYEQYF.

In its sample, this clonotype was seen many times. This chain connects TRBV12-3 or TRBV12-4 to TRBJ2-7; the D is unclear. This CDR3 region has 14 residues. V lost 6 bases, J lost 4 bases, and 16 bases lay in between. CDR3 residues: CASSPRVPPYEQYF. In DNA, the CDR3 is TGTGCCAGCAGCCCCCGGGTCCCCCCTTACGAGCAGTACTTC.